The present entry profiles one TCR beta chain with its context. This specimen comes from a study of technical replicates of blood from a few donors. Sequenced by immunoSEQ multiplex PCR; TCRdb stores in-frame clones only, minus some. The sample has fewer than 100,000 clones, about 95% seen once. Germline assignment: CDR1 SNHLY and CDR2 FYNNEI. V lost 8 bases, J lost 6 bases, and 5 bases stayed unmatched. The CDR3 spans 13 residues. Input material: T cells isolated from PBMCs. V gene TRBV2 combines with J gene TRBJ2-2, with 8 bases fitting TRBD1. The clonotype comes from a human donor in good health. The CDR3 nucleotides are TGTGCCAGCCGAGGACAGGGCTCCGGGGAGCTGTTTTTT. It encodes CASRGQGSGELFF.